These T cell receptor beta chains were read from a single sample in a study of cytomegalovirus exposure and HLA in healthy donors. TCRdb's copy holds only in-frame clones and misses some; the assay was immunoSEQ multiplex PCR. The sample yields some 150,000 clones, around 76% seen once. The sample taken for sequencing was PBMCs. These receptors were obtained from a male donor in good health and CMV-seronegative. Both conserved end residues are part of each CDR3. A D gene is named only where the DNA matches it firmly. Size is omitted from some rows. Given values are once, few, many or a class for expanded clones.

j_gene	v_gene	d_gene	abundance	CDR3nt	CDR3aa
TRBJ1-5	TRBV27	TRBD1	-	TGTGCCAGCAGTGAGGACAGGGGGAGTTTCCAGCCCCAGCATTTT	CASSEDRGSFQPQHF
TRBJ1-2	TRBV6-1	-	-	TGTGCCAGCAGTGAAGGCGGGGTAAGGGGTGGCTACACCTTC	CASSEGGVRGGYTF
TRBJ1-6	TRBV7-2	TRBD1	-	TGTGCCAGCAGCTTATGGACAGGTGGGAGCTCCTATAATTCACCCCTCCACTTT	CASSLWTGGSSYNSPLHF
TRBJ2-7	TRBV5-1	-	-	TGCGCCAGCAGCCCCAAGGGGTACGAGCAGTACTTC	CASSPKGYEQYF
TRBJ1-5	TRBV4-3	TRBD1	-	TGCGCCAGCAGCCGCCTGACAGGGGCGGAACAGCCCCAGCATTTT	CASSRLTGAEQPQHF
TRBJ2-1	TRBV29-1	-	-	TGCAGCGTTAGACTCTCCTACAATGAGCAGTTCTTC	CSVRLSYNEQFF
TRBJ2-7	TRBV27	TRBD2	-	TGTGCCAGCAGTTATCTTCCCGGGACTAGCTTAATCTACGAGCAGTACTTC	CASSYLPGTSLIYEQYF
TRBJ2-3	TRBV7-6	-	-	TGTGCCAGCAGCTTAGGGGACATTCGGGCAGATACGCAGTATTTT	CASSLGDIRADTQYF
TRBJ1-1	TRBV5-1	-	once	TGCGCCAGCACCCCGAGTGGGGGCGGGAACACTGAAGCTTTCTTT	CASTPSGGGNTEAFF
TRBJ1-2	TRBV10-3	-	few	TGTGCCATCAGTGACCAGGCCCTTTTGGATGGCTACACCTTC	CAISDQALLDGYTF
TRBJ2-2	TRBV6-1	-	few	TGTGCCAGCAGTGAAGCTGTCAGGGGTGTAAACACCGGGGAGCTGTTTTTT	CASSEAVRGVNTGELFF
TRBJ2-3	TRBV9	TRBD2	-	TGTGCCAGCAGCGTAGACCCGGGGGGAAAACCGACAGATACGCAGTATTTT	CASSVDPGGKPTDTQYF
TRBJ1-5	TRBV15	TRBD1	once	TGTGCCCCCAGCGGTGGACAGGGCCTTAGCAATCAGCCCCAGCATTTT	CAPSGGQGLSNQPQHF
TRBJ2-7	TRBV5-1	TRBD1	-	TGCGCCAGCAGTTCACAACAGGGGGCAGGCGAGCAGTACTTC	CASSSQQGAGEQYF
TRBJ2-7	TRBV27	TRBD2	-	TGTGCCAGCAGACCAGCGGGGGGGTACGAGCAGTACTTC	CASRPAGGYEQYF
TRBJ2-5	TRBV12-5	TRBD1	-	TGTGCTAGTGGGACACAGGGGGCAGGGGAGACCCAGTACTTC	CASGTQGAGETQYF
TRBJ2-7	TRBV7-6	-	-	TGTGCCAGCACCTCAGGAGGGGCCGAGCAGTACTTC	CASTSGGAEQYF
TRBJ2-1	TRBV5-1	-	-	TGCGCCAGCAGCTTCTCCGGGAGACTCAAGGTTAACGAGCAGTTCTTC	CASSFSGRLKVNEQFF
TRBJ1-2	TRBV27	-	-	TGTGCCAGCAGAGACGGGAACTATGGCTACACCTTC	CASRDGNYGYTF
TRBJ1-4	TRBV7-8	-	-	TGTGCCAGCAGCTTAGTGGGACCCGCCGGGGGAGAAAAACTGTTTTTT	CASSLVGPAGGEKLFF
TRBJ2-5	TRBV9	TRBD1	-	TGTGCCAGCAGCGTAGCCCGGACAGGGGGACAAGAGACCCAGTACTTC	CASSVARTGGQETQYF
TRBJ1-2	TRBV29-1	TRBD1	-	TGCAGCGCCCGACAGGGGTTCGGCTATGGCTACACCTTC	CSARQGFGYGYTF
TRBJ2-1	TRBV18	TRBD1	-	TGTGCCAGCTCGCTTGATTACAGGGGTGGCTCCTACAATGAGCAGTTCTTC	CASSLDYRGGSYNEQFF
TRBJ1-1	TRBV6-5	-	-	TGTGCCAGCAGGATAACACCGCAGGGGTCTGGAGCTTTCTTT	CASRITPQGSGAFF
TRBJ1-2	TRBV7-9	-	once	TGTGCCAGCAGCTTTAGTAGCTATGGCTACACCTTC	CASSFSSYGYTF
TRBJ2-7	TRBV5-1	-	-	TGCGCCAGCAGCTTGGATGGCAGGGGTGCTGCCGAGCAGTACTTC	CASSLDGRGAAEQYF
TRBJ1-5	TRBV6-1	-	few	TGTGCCAGCAGTGAATCCGGGGGGTTTAGCAATCAGCCCCAGCATTTT	CASSESGGFSNQPQHF
TRBJ2-7	TRBV7-6	TRBD2	-	TGTGCCAGCAGCTCTAGCCCTTATAGCGGGGTAACCTACGAGCAGTACTTC	CASSSSPYSGVTYEQYF
TRBJ1-1	TRBV9	TRBD1	-	TGTGCCAGCAGCGTACAGACAGGGGGCGCCTACACTGAAGCTTTCTTT	CASSVQTGGAYTEAFF
TRBJ1-1	TRBV18	-	-	TGTGCCAGCTCACCACAGCAGGGGATTGAGACTGAAGCTTTCTTT	CASSPQQGIETEAFF
TRBJ1-2	TRBV14	-	-	TGTGCCAGCAGCCCTTTCGGACAGCCGCTCTATGGCTACACCTTC	CASSPFGQPLYGYTF
TRBJ2-4	TRBV30	-	-	TGTGCCTGGAGTGTACAGGGTGGATCCAAAAACATTCAGTACTTC	CAWSVQGGSKNIQYF
TRBJ1-2	TRBV11-2	TRBD1	few	TGTGCCAGCAGAAAAGCCGGGACAGGGACGCGCGGCTACACCTTC	CASRKAGTGTRGYTF
TRBJ1-4	TRBV7-9	TRBD1	once	TGTGCCAGCAGCATAGGACAGGGCAATAATGAAAAACTGTTTTTT	CASSIGQGNNEKLFF
TRBJ1-1	TRBV5-4	-	-	TGTGCCAGCAGCTTGGTGAGCACCGCGAACACTGAAGCTTTCTTT	CASSLVSTANTEAFF
TRBJ2-7	TRBV4-3	-	-	TGCGCCAGCAGCCAGTACGGTCCAGGGACCTACGAGCAGTACTTC	CASSQYGPGTYEQYF
TRBJ1-1	TRBV30	-	-	TGTGCCTGGAGCGAAACAGGGAACACTGAAGCTTTCTTT	CAWSETGNTEAFF
TRBJ2-6	TRBV11-3	TRBD1	-	TGTGCCAGCAGCCCGGGACAGGGAGGGACTGGGGCCAACGTCCTGACTTTC	CASSPGQGGTGANVLTF
TRBJ1-1	TRBV2	-	-	TGTGCCAGCAGTGAAGAAACAGGTTACTCTGAAGCTTTCTTT	CASSEETGYSEAFF
TRBJ2-1	TRBV6-4	TRBD2	once	TGTTCCAGCAGGCCTCTAGCGGGAGAGTCGAATGAGCAGTTCTTC	CSSRPLAGESNEQFF